A single sample is the source of the 20 T cell receptor beta chains below, sequenced in a study of T-cell memory formation after mild COVID-19. TCRdb processed the 5' RACE reads anew with MiXCR; each CDR3 protein has one entry. The sample records 170,000 or so distinct CDR3 sequences, 20% to 25% being singletons. The sample taken for sequencing was PBMCs or a T cell subset sorted from them (not recorded which). The receptors here all came from an adult woman who had mild COVID-19 (a few samples of this study predate the infection). Cell type and time point are not known.

In its sample, this clonotype was seen a few times. CDR3 sequence reads: CASSLTLNTGELFF. CDR3 nucleotides: TGTGCCAGCAGTTTGACACTTAACACCGGGGAGCTGTTTTTT. The genes are TRBV7-9 and TRBJ2-2; no definite D call. CDR3 length: 14 amino acids. Germline V gene sequence: CDR1 SEHNR, CDR2 FQNEAQ (reference sequence). Trimming shortened V by 6 bases and J by 2 bases, and 10 bases separated the two germline ends.

The chain recombines TRBV24-1 with TRBJ2-3, with 7 bases fitting TRBD1. In germline, CDR1 is KGHDR, CDR2 SFDVKD. This CDR3 has 16 amino acids. Trimming at V came to 0 bases and at J to 0 bases, leaving 2 bases not matched to a gene. The CDR3 DNA follows: TGTGCCACCAGTGATTTGACAGGGGCGAGCACAGATACGCAGTATTTT. Translated, it gives CATSDLTGASTDTQYF.

The rearrangement uses TRBV6-5 and TRBJ2-1; 12 bases fit TRBD2. Germline CDR1 reads MNHEY; CDR2 reads SVGAGI. V was clipped by 4 bases and J by 5 bases; unmatched bases: 15. The CDR3 spans 19 residues. The CDR3 DNA follows: TGTGCCAGCAGTTTGACTAGCGGGAGTCGGTTAGGATGGGACAATGAGCAGTTCTTC. Translation gives CASSLTSGSRLGWDNEQFF.

There are a few counts of this clonotype. The CDR3 DNA sequence: TGTGCCAGCAGCTTTTACGGGACCTACGAGCAGTACTTC. Its protein is CASSFYGTYEQYF. The chain carries TRBV11-2 and TRBJ2-7; tentatively, D is TRBD2 (5 bases). The CDR3 is 13 residues long. The germline V gene has CDR1 SGHAT and CDR2 FQNNGV. V lost 3 bases and J lost 2, with 8 bases in between.

This clonotype has a handful of counts. CDR3 residues: CASSLGASGRTDTQYF. CDR3 bases: TGTGCCAGCAGCTTAGGGGCTAGCGGGAGAACAGATACGCAGTATTTT. The rearrangement links TRBV7-2 to TRBJ2-3, with 10 bases that match TRBD2. CDR1 is SGHTA and CDR2 is FQGNSA in the germline V gene. With V trimmed by 1 base and J by 3 bases, 4 bases remained unmatched. The CDR3 is 16 residues long. Based on the CDR3 plus reference TRBV7-2 and TRBJ2-3, the full variable domain is GAGVSQSPSNKVTEKGKDVELRCDPISGHTALYWYRQSLGQGLEFLIYFQGNSAPDKSGLPSDRFSAERTGGSVSTLTIQRTQQEDSAVYLCASSLGASGRTDTQYFGPGTRLTVL.

The gene calls are TRBV11-3 and TRBJ2-1, with 10 bases fitting TRBD2. CDR1 is SGHNT and CDR2 is YENEEA in the germline V gene. The CDR3 runs 18 residues. V gave up 5 bases and J gave up 8 bases; unmatched junction bases: 18. The CDR3 region is CASSPAVVLAGYYDEQFF. DNA of the CDR3: TGTGCCAGCAGCCCAGCCGTGGTACTAGCGGGATATTACGATGAGCAGTTCTTC.

The table lists this clonotype with a few counts. V and J are TRBV7-8 and TRBJ2-1; no definite D call. The V gene lost 0 bases and the J gene lost 4 bases, with 7 bases spanning the gap. CDR3 length equals 14 residues. Germline values: CDR1 SGHVS, CDR2 FQNEAQ. The CDR3 loop is CASSLADSYNEQFF. In DNA form, the CDR3 reads TGTGCCAGCAGCTTAGCCGACTCGTACAATGAGCAGTTCTTC.

The chain couples TRBV14 to TRBJ2-5, with no clear D. V lost 3 bases and J lost 5, with 7 bases in between. Germline V gene sequence: CDR1 SGHDN, CDR2 FVKESK. The CDR3 spans 12 residues. The CDR3 here is CASSQPLETQYF. CDR3 coding DNA: TGTGCCAGCAGCCAGCCTCTTGAGACCCAGTACTTC. Based on the CDR3 plus reference TRBV14 and TRBJ2-5, the full variable domain is EAGVTQFPSHSVIEKGQTVTLRCDPISGHDNLYWYRRVMGKEIKFLLHFVKESKQDESGMPNNRFLAERTGGTYSTLKVQPAELEDSGVYFCASSQPLETQYFGPGTRLLVL.

This clonotype has more than one count but fewer than ten. This rearrangement joins TRBV2 to TRBJ1-5, with D perhaps TRBD1 (6 bases). The CDR3 length is 15 residues. Germline V gene data show CDR1 as SNHLY and CDR2 as FYNNEI. Trimming cost V 1 base and J 5 bases, with 12 bases left between them. The chain's CDR3 is CASSEGSGGHQPQHF. The CDR3 nucleotides are TGTGCCAGCAGTGAAGGCTCGGGGGGCCATCAGCCCCAGCATTTT. The variable domain in full, with the rest retrieved from reference TRBV2 and TRBJ1-5, is EPEVTQTPSHQVTQMGQEVILRCVPISNHLYFYWYRQILGQKVEFLVSFYNNEISEKSEIFDDQFSVERPDGSNFTLKIRSTKLEDSAMYFCASSEGSGGHQPQHFGDGTRLSIL.

This clonotype has just a few counts. CDR3 bases: TGTGCCAGCAGCTCCGTGGGGGGTTACAATGAGCAGTTCTTC. Encoded protein: CASSSVGGYNEQFF. V gene TRBV7-3 combines with J gene TRBJ2-1; possible D gene TRBD2, 6 bases. The CDR3 runs 14 residues. Germline V gives CDR1 SGHTA, CDR2 FQGTGA. Trimming pared 4 bases from V and 4 bases from J, leaving 11 bases between.

Only a few counts were recorded for this clonotype. The chain combines TRBV4-1 with TRBJ1-2; D remains unclear. CDR1 is MGHRA and CDR2 is YSYEKL in the germline V gene. V gave up 0 bases and J gave up 4 bases, with 15 bases separating them. CDR3 length equals 16 residues. The CDR3 coding sequence is TGCGCCAGCAGCCAAGAGTGGACTTCAAACTTCTATGGCTACACCTTC. It codes for CASSQEWTSNFYGYTF.

This clonotype was detected ten times or more. V and J are TRBV7-8 and TRBJ2-2; TRBD1 matches 7 bases. Germline V CDR1 and CDR2: SGHVS, FQNEAQ. V dropped 5 bases and J dropped 5; count of bases not matched to a gene: 14. The CDR3 totals 17 residues. The CDR3 nucleotides are TGTGCCAGCAGCCCCCCAGGGACAGTGATTAGAACCGGGGAGCTGTTTTTT. This translates into CASSPPGTVIRTGELFF.

The rearrangement uses TRBV4-1 and TRBJ1-2; TRBD1 agrees at 12 bases. Per the germline V gene, CDR1 is MGHRA and CDR2 is YSYEKL. CDR3 size: 16 residues. Losses at the gene ends were 1 base for V and 6 bases for J; bases not matched to a gene: 6. CDR3 coding DNA: TGCGCCAGCAGCCAAGCGCCGGGACAGGGGGCGGATGGCTACACCTTC. Translating gives CASSQAPGQGADGYTF.

The rearrangement uses TRBV5-5 and TRBJ2-5, with a tentative D call TRBD1 (5 bases). Trimming stripped 0 bases from V and 4 bases from J, with 13 bases between. The CDR3 runs to 15 residues. Germline CDR1 is SGHKS and CDR2 is YYEKEE (reference sequence). CDR3: CASSLEAGHGETQYF. The CDR3 bases are TGTGCCAGCAGCTTGGAAGCAGGGCATGGAGAGACCCAGTACTTC.

The gene calls are TRBV7-8 and TRBJ1-3; D is possibly TRBD1 (6 bases). V shed 5 bases and J shed 4 bases, with 21 bases lying between them. This CDR3 contains 17 residues. Germline CDR1 and CDR2: SGHVS and FQNEAQ. The CDR3 is CASSLRPGATWGNTIYF. In nucleotides, the CDR3 is TGTGCCAGCAGCCTTCGCCCAGGGGCTACATGGGGAAACACCATATATTTT.

CDR3 sequence (DNA): TGTGCCAGCAGCTTATTTGGTCGGACAGAAAAACTCCACGAGCAGTACTTC. Protein product: CASSLFGRTEKLHEQYF. The gene calls are TRBV7-6 and TRBJ2-7, with a weak D call TRBD1 (6 bases). Trimming took off 2 bases at V and 5 bases at J, with 22 bases between the two ends. CDR1 and CDR2 (germline): SGHVS, FNYEAQ. The CDR3 sequence is 17 residues long.

The chain uses TRBV6-2 or TRBV6-3 and TRBJ1-1; D is possibly TRBD1 (5 bases). Germline lookup yields CDR1 MNHEY and CDR2 SVGEGT. Trimming removed 0 bases at V and 5 bases at J, with 13 bases between. The CDR3 sequence is 15 residues long. This CDR3 reads CASSYSRQILTEAFF. CDR3 bases: TGTGCCAGCAGTTACTCCCGACAGATCCTTACTGAAGCTTTCTTT.

This chain links TRBV5-5 with TRBJ2-2; weak D call: TRBD1 (6 bases). The V end was cut by 1 base, the J end by 3 bases, with 10 bases between. CDR1 and CDR2 (germline): SGHKS, YYEKEE (reference sequence). CDR3 size: 15 residues. Here the CDR3 reads CASSLRDTYTGELFF. In nucleotides, the CDR3 is TGTGCCAGCAGCTTGAGGGACACCTACACCGGGGAGCTGTTTTTT.

V gene TRBV6-4 combines with J gene TRBJ2-1; 9 bases are shared with TRBD2. The germline gives CDR1 MRHNA, CDR2 SNTAGT. V gave up 5 bases and J gave up 5 bases; unmatched junction bases: 10. This CDR3 contains 16 residues. The CDR3 nucleotides read TGTGCCAGCAGTCTCCTAGCTGGCGGGGGGGACAATGAGCAGTTCTTC. Amino acid sequence: CASSLLAGGGDNEQFF.

The J gene is TRBJ2-3, the V gene TRBV7-6, with 10 bases that match TRBD2. With V trimmed by 5 bases and J by 6 bases, 8 bases remained unmatched. The CDR3 extends over 15 amino acids. From germline, CDR1 is SGHVS and CDR2 FNYEAQ. This CDR3 is CASSPKRGGPDTQYF. The DNA for the CDR3 is TGTGCCAGCAGCCCCAAGCGGGGGGGCCCGGATACGCAGTATTTT.